This note documents a single T cell receptor beta chain sequence. This sample stems from a study of blood T cell repertoires in COVID-19. Study-wide context: T cells, B-cell-depleted T cells, or PBMCs provided the cDNA or gDNA that served as material.

This CDR3 comprises 14 residues. Germline V gene data show CDR1 as MNHEY and CDR2 as SVGAGI. The V and J ends lost 2 bases and 8 bases respectively, with 12 bases between them. The authors' processing: It was from reference gene primer amplification that nucleated cell counts were estimated. The protocol was immunoSEQ multiplex PCR, while the TCRdb copy is restricted to in-frame clones and leaves out a portion. The D gene and trimming were derived from the DNA, and the V and J assignments and clone size from that table. The sample carries under 300,000 clones, 85% to 90% recorded once. Participants were aged 18 to 89 years, lived in roughly 25 US areas, and enrolled virtually. Clinical histories supplied by participants themselves formed the basis of cohort assignment.

The TCR originated in a woman in her fifties or sixties in a cohort exposed to, infected with or recovered from COVID-19 (not recorded which). The specimen was PBMCs or T cells enriched from blood (not recorded which). The chain has TRBV6-5 and TRBJ1-4, with D perhaps matching TRBD1 (5 bases). In DNA, the CDR3 is TGTGCCAGCAGTTACAGGGGAAAGCCCGAAAAACTGTTTTTT. Protein: CASSYRGKPEKLFF.